This T cell receptor beta chain comes out of a study of blood T cell repertoires in COVID-19. The overall study: T cells, B-cell-depleted T cells, or PBMCs provided the cDNA or gDNA that served as material.

As concerns this clone: The sample holds other DNA sequences that translate to the same CDR3.

Seattle's cohort entered during active infection and was followed longitudinally. Original handling: By means of reference gene primer amplification, nucleated cell counts were estimated. Profiled with immunoSEQ multiplex PCR; TCRdb holds only in-frame clones, not every one. Clonal size and the V and J genes are those of that table, whereas D and trimming came from the DNA. Among some 450,000 clones, approximately 88% were seen once, and the ten largest hold roughly 12%. The clonotype comes from a woman aged 50 to 65 with COVID-19, enrolled during active disease. The sample was peripheral blood.

CDR3 amino acids: CASSVGGGGNQPQHF. The CDR3 nucleotides are TGTGCCAGCAGCGTAGGAGGAGGAGGCAATCAGCCCCAGCATTTT. The chain links TRBV9 to TRBJ1-5; D is unresolved. The CDR3 consists of 15 residues. V was pared by 0 bases and J by 2 bases, with 9 bases between. Germline CDR1 is SGDLS and CDR2 is YYNGEE.